The 32 T cell receptor beta chains given below trace back to one sample, sequenced in a study of T cell repertoires in cytomegalovirus infection. TCRdb reprocessed the reads via MiXCR and lists one record per CDR3 protein. The sample contains about 770,000 distinct CDR3 sequences, 25% to 35% of which appear only once. These receptors' antigens are unknown. Sequencing was performed on cultured CD8+ T cells from PBMCs, taken from culture after CMV antigen stimulation. The receptors originated from a human donor in good health (CMV status not recorded). Some clones in this sample may be carry-over from other donors' samples.

This clonotype has just a few counts. The V gene is TRBV7-9, the J gene TRBJ2-1; 14 bases are a match to TRBD2. Germline V gene sequence: CDR1 SEHNR, CDR2 FQNEAQ (reference sequence). The length of the CDR3 is 17 residues. Losses at the gene ends were 5 bases for V and 8 bases for J; bases not matched to a gene: 11. Written as DNA, the CDR3 is TGTGCCAGCAGCCCAGGGACTAGCGGGGGTTTGGGACATGAGCAGTTCTTC. Its translation: CASSPGTSGGLGHEQFF.

In its sample, this clonotype was seen a few times. The gene calls are TRBV12-3 or TRBV12-4 and TRBJ1-2; 8 nucleotides line up with TRBD1. Losses at the gene ends were 1 base for V and 6 bases for J; bases not matched to a gene: 4. The CDR3 is made up of 14 amino acids. The CDR3: CASSLGSGGNGYTF. In nucleotides, the CDR3 is TGTGCCAGCAGTTTAGGGTCAGGGGGCAATGGCTACACCTTC.

This clonotype has at least ten counts. The rearrangement links TRBV7-2 to TRBJ2-3; 9 nucleotides match TRBD2. The CDR3 consists of 16 residues. Germline assignment: CDR1 SGHTA and CDR2 FQGNSA. The V segment lost 2 bases and the J segment 0 bases; nucleotides outside the gene matches: 3. The CDR3 DNA is TGTGCCAGCAGCTTAACTAGCGGGCGAAGCACAGATACGCAGTATTTT. Its translation is CASSLTSGRSTDTQYF. Full variable domain (missing parts from reference TRBV7-2 and TRBJ2-3): GAGVSQSPSNKVTEKGKDVELRCDPISGHTALYWYRQSLGQGLEFLIYFQGNSAPDKSGLPSDRFSAERTGGSVSTLTIQRTQQEDSAVYLCASSLTSGRSTDTQYFGPGTRLTVL.

There are many counts of this clonotype. The rearrangement links TRBV12-3 or TRBV12-4 to TRBJ2-1, with TRBD2 matching over 7 bases. J gave up 4 bases and V 7 bases, and 7 bases lay outside the gene matches. The CDR3 runs 14 residues. The CDR3 DNA is TGTGCCAGCACCTGGACTAGAGGGTACAATGAGCAGTTCTTC. This sequence encodes CASTWTRGYNEQFF.

Only a few counts were recorded for this clonotype. The chain employs TRBV6-2 or TRBV6-3 and TRBJ1-5; 8 positions agree with TRBD1. The J segment lost 5 bases and the V segment lost 5 bases, leaving 11 bases of the junction unmatched. This CDR3 has 16 amino acids. CDR1 and CDR2 from the germline V gene are MNHEY and SVGEGT. CDR3 amino acids: CASSLLSQGGDQPQHF. In DNA, the CDR3 is TGTGCCAGCAGTCTACTCTCACAGGGGGGCGATCAGCCCCAGCATTTT.

The chain is built from TRBV15 and TRBJ1-5; TRBD1 might be the D (6 bases). The CDR3 spans 13 residues. The germline V gene encodes CDR1 LNHNV and CDR2 YYDKDF (reference sequence). V was trimmed by 2 bases and J by 6 bases, leaving 8 bases between them. This chain's CDR3 is CATSRTGFQPQHF. Written as DNA, the CDR3 is TGTGCCACCAGCAGAACAGGGTTTCAGCCCCAGCATTTT. The full variable domain, with the rest looked up from reference TRBV15 and TRBJ1-5, is DAMVIQNPRYQVTQFGKPVTLSCSQTLNHNVMYWYQQKSSQAPKLLFHYYDKDFNNEADTPDNFQSRRPNTSFCFLDIRSPGLGDTAMYLCATSRTGFQPQHFGDGTRLSIL.

This clonotype was detected many times. V gene TRBV7-2 combines with J gene TRBJ2-4; either TRBD1 or TRBD2 may supply D (6 bases each). Trimming pared 5 bases from V and 1 base from J, leaving 12 bases between. Germline CDR1 and CDR2: SGHTA and FQGNSA. This CDR3 spans 15 amino acids. The CDR3 nucleotides are TGTGCCAGCAGCCCCACAGGGAGGGCCAAAAACATTCAGTACTTC. Amino acids: CASSPTGRAKNIQYF. Drawing the rest from reference TRBV7-2 and TRBJ2-4, the complete variable domain is GAGVSQSPSNKVTEKGKDVELRCDPISGHTALYWYRQSLGQGLEFLIYFQGNSAPDKSGLPSDRFSAERTGGSVSTLTIQRTQQEDSAVYLCASSPTGRAKNIQYFGAGTRLSVL.

V and J are TRBV12-5 and TRBJ1-6; D is unclear. With 5 bases removed from V and 7 bases from J, the gap between germline ends came to 18 bases. The CDR3 consists of 16 residues. Per germline, CDR1 LGHNT and CDR2 FRNRAP. The CDR3 sequence is CASGVRTLYGNSPLHF. The CDR3 DNA sequence: TGTGCTAGTGGTGTCAGGACTCTATACGGGAATTCACCCCTCCACTTT.

This clonotype showed up just a few times. This sequence joins TRBV12-3 or TRBV12-4 and TRBJ1-5; no reliable D call. V lost 1 base and J lost 1, with 11 bases in between. The CDR3 covers 16 residues. Here the CDR3 DNA reads TGTGCCAGCAGTTTAGGGGAGACTGGAAGCAATCAGCCCCAGCATTTT. This gives the protein CASSLGETGSNQPQHF.

The chain joins TRBV20-1 to TRBJ2-7; D gene unclear. The CDR3 consists of 14 residues. CDR1 and CDR2 (germline): DFQATT, SNEGSKA (reference sequence). Between the trimmed V and J ends, which lost 0 bases and 2 bases, there was a span of 11 bases. In DNA, the CDR3 is TGCAGTGCTAGAGATCGTGGCAGACCCTACGAGCAGTACGTC. It is translated as CSARDRGRPYEQYV.

This clonotype was picked up many times. The J gene is TRBJ1-5, the V gene TRBV14, with D possibly being TRBD1 (5 bases). The V and J ends lost 0 bases and 6 bases respectively, with 6 bases between them. The CDR3 has 13 amino acids. The V gene's germline CDR1 is SGHDN and CDR2 FVKESK. Here the CDR3 DNA reads TGTGCCAGCAGCCAAGATGGGGGTCAGCCCCAGCATTTT. Protein: CASSQDGGQPQHF. The full variable domain, completed using reference TRBV14 and TRBJ1-5, is EAGVTQFPSHSVIEKGQTVTLRCDPISGHDNLYWYRRVMGKEIKFLLHFVKESKQDESGMPNNRFLAERTGGTYSTLKVQPAELEDSGVYFCASSQDGGQPQHFGDGTRLSIL.

The CDR3 spells CASSLGGATISGANVLTF. CDR3 DNA: TGCGCCAGCAGCTTGGGGGGGGCCACTATCTCTGGGGCCAACGTCCTGACTTTC. This chain uses TRBV5-1 with TRBJ2-6; D may be TRBD1 or TRBD2 (6 bases each). The V gene's germline CDR1 is SGHRS and CDR2 YFSETQ. The V gene lost 0 bases and the J gene lost 0 bases, with 13 bases spanning the gap. This CDR3 has 18 amino acids.

V and J are TRBV28 and TRBJ1-1; D is unresolved. The germline gives CDR1 MDHEN, CDR2 SYDVKM. CDR3 length: 14 residues. V lost 6 bases and J lost 4, with 15 bases in between. The CDR3 sequence is CASSRRLTRTEAFF. Written as DNA, the CDR3 is TGTGCCAGCAGCCGCAGGCTGACCCGCACTGAAGCTTTCTTT.

This rearrangement joins TRBV4-1 to TRBJ2-1; D possibly matches TRBD1 or TRBD2 (5 bases each). The CDR3 is 16 amino acids. Trimming took 0 bases from V and 4 from J, leaving 13 bases between them. Germline loops: CDR1 MGHRA, CDR2 YSYEKL. CDR3 in amino acids: CASSQEWGSSYNEQFF. The CDR3 DNA sequence: TGCGCCAGCAGCCAAGAGTGGGGGTCCTCATACAATGAGCAGTTCTTC.

The rearrangement links TRBV15 to TRBJ1-5; D not certain. The V gene lost 0 bases and the J gene lost 5 bases, with 8 bases spanning the gap. Germline CDR1 LNHNV, CDR2 YYDKDF (reference sequence). CDR3 size: 14 residues. CDR3 nucleotide sequence: TGTGCCACCAGCAGAGATCACGGTCATCAGCCCCAGCATTTT. Translated, it gives CATSRDHGHQPQHF.

The gene calls are TRBV10-3 and TRBJ2-7; D possibly corresponds to TRBD1 (6 bases). Trimming took 5 bases from V and 2 from J, leaving 25 bases between them. The CDR3 is 18 amino acids. Germline CDR1 is ENHRY and CDR2 is SYGVKD. CDR3 in DNA: TGTGCCATCAGTACAGAGCCCAGGCCTGACAGGCGCCCCTACGAGCAGTACGTC. It specifies CAISTEPRPDRRPYEQYV.

V is TRBV6-5 and J is TRBJ2-3; 14 bases match TRBD2. The CDR3 consists of 15 residues. Germline V gene sequence: CDR1 MNHEY, CDR2 SVGAGI. The V gene end was trimmed by 5 bases and the J gene end by 6 bases; junction bases not matched to a gene: 4. CDR3 bases: TGTGCCAGCAGTCCCCGGACTAGCGGGGGGGATACGCAGTATTTT. Translating it yields CASSPRTSGGDTQYF.

This rearrangement joins TRBV6-6 to TRBJ1-1, with D unclear. The germline gives CDR1 MNHNY, CDR2 SVGAGI (reference sequence). The CDR3 totals 15 residues. V was clipped by 2 bases and J by 0 bases, with 10 bases between them. CDR3 amino acids: CASSYTADMNTEAFF. Here the CDR3 DNA reads TGTGCCAGCAGTTACACGGCAGACATGAACACTGAAGCTTTCTTT.

V gene TRBV11-2 combines with J gene TRBJ1-2, with a tentative D call TRBD1 (6 bases). The germline V and J ends were trimmed by 8 bases and 8 bases, with 12 bases remaining between them. The CDR3 totals 11 residues. Germline loops: CDR1 SGHAT, CDR2 FQNNGV. CDR3 amino acids: CASGGAGGYTF. DNA for the CDR3: TGTGCCAGCGGGGGGGCGGGCGGCTACACCTTC. Together with reference TRBV11-2 and TRBJ1-2, the CDR3 gives the full variable domain: EAGVAQSPRYKIIEKRQSVAFWCNPISGHATLYWYQQILGQGPKLLIQFQNNGVVDDSQLPKDRFSAERLKGVDSTLKIQPAKLEDSAVYLCASGGAGGYTFGSGTRLTVV.

This clonotype has just a few counts. The chain employs TRBV7-9 and TRBJ1-6, with TRBD1 as a possible D gene (5 bases). Germline lookup yields CDR1 SEHNR and CDR2 FQNEAQ (reference sequence). Trimming shortened V by 1 base and J by 6 bases, and 10 bases separated the two germline ends. This CDR3 spans 15 amino acids. CDR3 region: CASSLGEGLNSPLHF. CDR3 bases: TGTGCCAGCAGCTTAGGGGAGGGGCTTAATTCACCCCTCCACTTT.

V and J are TRBV4-1 and TRBJ2-2; D is ambiguous. Germline V lookup: CDR1 MGHRA, CDR2 YSYEKL. The CDR3 consists of 16 residues. Trimming pared 3 bases from V and 5 bases from J, leaving 16 bases between. CDR3 protein: CASSHPTVALTGELFF. Here the CDR3 DNA reads TGCGCCAGCAGCCACCCCACGGTAGCCTTGACCGGGGAGCTGTTTTTT.

The chain carries TRBV7-4 and TRBJ1-3; D ambiguous. With 7 bases removed from V and 0 bases from J, the gap between germline ends came to 13 bases. CDR1 is SGHVT, CDR2 SQSDAQ, per germline. The CDR3 totals 15 residues. The CDR3 nucleotides read TGTGCCAGCAAACTTCCGGGATCCTCTGGAAACACCATATATTTT. Translation gives CASKLPGSSGNTIYF.

This clonotype was counted between two and nine times. The chain carries TRBV6-5 and TRBJ2-1, with 13 bases fitting TRBD2. With V trimmed by 0 bases and J by 2 bases, 7 bases remained unmatched. The CDR3 length is 19 residues. Germline V CDR1 and CDR2: MNHEY, SVGAGI. The CDR3 sequence: CASSYSTSGGGIPYNEQFF. Written as DNA, the CDR3 is TGTGCCAGCAGTTACTCTACTAGCGGGGGGGGCATTCCCTACAATGAGCAGTTCTTC.

The J gene is TRBJ2-1, the V gene TRBV6-5; TRBD2 matches at 9 bases. Per the germline V gene, CDR1 is MNHEY and CDR2 is SVGAGI. With 0 bases clipped from V and 10 bases from J, the junction kept 4 bases outside the gene matches. The CDR3 is 14 residues long. In nucleotides, the CDR3 is TGTGCCAGCAGTTACTCGGCGCTAGCGGGGGAGCAGTTCTTC. Protein: CASSYSALAGEQFF.

The V call is TRBV5-6, the J call TRBJ2-3, with 11 bases fitting TRBD2. CDR3 length: 15 residues. Trimming cost V 5 bases and J 4 bases; bases outside gene matches: 6. From germline, CDR1 is SGHDT and CDR2 YYEEEE. The CDR3 sequence: CASSSLAGDPDTQYF. Written as DNA, the CDR3 is TGTGCCAGCAGTTCACTAGCGGGGGACCCAGATACGCAGTATTTT.

A few counts support this clonotype. The chain combines TRBV6-6 with TRBJ2-1; either TRBD1 or TRBD2 may supply D (5 bases each). The CDR3 runs to 19 residues. V lost 0 bases, J lost 1 base, and 19 bases lay in between. Germline CDR1 is MNHNY and CDR2 is SVGAGI (reference sequence). The CDR3 DNA is TGTGCCAGCAGTTACTCTGAGGGGCAGACCCTCCTTTCCTACAATGAGCAGTTCTTC. Protein: CASSYSEGQTLLSYNEQFF.

Only a few counts were recorded for this clonotype. The V gene is TRBV27, the J gene TRBJ2-7; TRBD1 matches 10 bases. Germline-derived CDR1 and CDR2 are MNHEY and SMNVEV (reference sequence). Trimming at V came to 5 bases and at J to 7 bases, leaving 11 bases not matched to a gene. The CDR3 runs 15 residues. In DNA, the CDR3 is TGTGCCAGCAGTCCAGGGACAGGGGTGACGGGAGAGCAGTACTTC. Amino acids: CASSPGTGVTGEQYF.

The rearrangement links TRBV12-3 or TRBV12-4 to TRBJ2-2; D may be TRBD2 (5 bases). Deletions cut 3 bases from V and 3 bases from J, with 11 bases between. The length of the CDR3 is 15 residues. The CDR3 sequence is CASSFMASYTGELFF. In nucleotides, the CDR3 is TGTGCCAGCAGTTTCATGGCTAGCTACACCGGGGAGCTGTTTTTT.

This chain connects TRBV6-2 or TRBV6-3 to TRBJ2-3; 15 bases align to TRBD2. This CDR3 has 16 amino acids. Unmatched junction bases numbered 5, after V lost 5 bases and J lost 5 bases. The germline gives CDR1 MNHEY, CDR2 SVGEGT. The CDR3 sequence: CASSRTSGGAEDTQYF. For the CDR3, the DNA is TGTGCCAGCAGTCGGACTAGCGGGGGGGCCGAAGATACGCAGTATTTT.

The table lists this clonotype with a few counts. The genes are TRBV18 and TRBJ2-2; 8 nucleotides align to TRBD2. CDR1 is KGHSH and CDR2 is LQKENI in the germline V gene. The V segment lost 4 bases and the J segment 1 base; nucleotides outside the gene matches: 8. The CDR3 covers 17 residues. The CDR3 DNA reads as TGTGCCAGCTCACGATCTGAAAGCGGGGGGAACACCGGGGAGCTGTTTTTT. Residues: CASSRSESGGNTGELFF.

The chain is built from TRBV9 and TRBJ2-1; D is perhaps TRBD2 (5 bases). Germline V lookup: CDR1 SGDLS, CDR2 YYNGEE. V dropped 4 bases and J dropped 7 bases, with 9 bases sitting between them. This CDR3 region has 12 residues. DNA of the CDR3: TGTGCCAGCAGCCAGACTAAGAATGAGCAGTTCTTC. Translated, it gives CASSQTKNEQFF.

Comment on this clonotype: This could be a read error, since a much larger clone is one nucleotide away. This chain connects TRBV6-5 to TRBJ2-3; maybe TRBD2 (6 bases). Germline CDR1 reads MNHEY; CDR2 reads SVGAGI. The germline V and J ends were trimmed by 4 bases and 5 bases, with 22 bases remaining between them. The CDR3 extends over 17 amino acids. The CDR3 coding sequence is TGTGCCAGCAGTTGCTCGCGGGACTCCTTTTTGGGAGATACGCAGTATTTT. Encoded protein: CASSCSRDSFLGDTQYF.